Listed here are 32 T cell receptor beta chains from one sample, sequenced in a study of EBV T-cell therapy then PD-1 blockade in nasopharyngeal carcinoma. TCRdb keeps only in-frame clones here, not all; method: immunoSEQ multiplex PCR. In the table there are around 13,000 clones, roughly 80% of which are singletons. Treatment reported: AdE1-LMPpoly-expanded autologous EBV-specific T-cell therapy followed by anti-PD-1 nivolumab. Antigen specificity for these receptors is unknown. This material consisted of CD8+ T cells from blood, taken at roughly day 99 from a patient whose treatment included autologous EBV-specific T cells and nivolumab. The receptors stem from a man aged 40-55 years with nasopharyngeal carcinoma.

This clone showed up just a few times. This chain joins TRBV27 and TRBJ1-1; 7 bases line up with TRBD1. Germline trimming cut 5 bases from V and 5 bases from J; bases unmatched to any gene: 5. CDR1 is MNHEY, CDR2 SMNVEV, per germline (reference sequence). This CDR3 is 13 amino acids long. CDR3 in DNA: TGTGCCAGCAGTCCCAGGGGGGGGACTGAAGCTTTCTTT. Its translation is CASSPRGGTEAFF.

The gene calls are TRBV6-5 and TRBJ2-2, with TRBD1 matching 10 bases. The CDR3 runs 16 residues. Germline CDR1 and CDR2: MNHEY and SVGAGI. The V segment lost 4 bases and the J segment 7 bases; nucleotides outside the gene matches: 9. The CDR3 spells CASSSPGTGDIGELFF. In nucleotides, the CDR3 is TGTGCCAGCAGTTCCCCCGGGACAGGGGATATCGGGGAGCTGTTTTTT.

The rearrangement links TRBV30 to TRBJ1-4; D gene unclear. The CDR3 length is 13 residues. CDR1 is GTSNPN and CDR2 is SVGIG in the germline V gene (reference sequence). V lost 1 base and J 5 bases, leaving 8 bases between the germline ends. The CDR3 region is CAWSGAGNEKLFF. The CDR3 bases are TGTGCCTGGAGTGGGGCAGGAAATGAAAAACTGTTTTTT.

The chain is built from TRBV2 and TRBJ1-4; TRBD1 aligns across 7 bases. The CDR3 consists of 13 residues. With V trimmed by 8 bases and J by 6 bases, 6 bases remained unmatched. The germline gives CDR1 SNHLY, CDR2 FYNNEI. The CDR3 here is CASRQGIDEKLFF. Here the CDR3 DNA reads TGTGCCAGCCGACAGGGAATCGATGAAAAACTGTTTTTT.

The genes are TRBV27 and TRBJ2-3; TRBD2 aligns across 13 bases. V dropped 1 base and J dropped 2; count of bases not matched to a gene: 6. Looked up from germline, CDR1 is MNHEY and CDR2 is SMNVEV (reference sequence). The CDR3 length is 18 residues. CDR3 in amino acids: CASSLFAGTSGDTDTQYF. CDR3 bases: TGTGCCAGCAGTTTATTCGCGGGGACTAGCGGGGACACAGATACGCAGTATTTT.

The sample holds a few counts of this clone. This chain uses TRBV7-2 with TRBJ2-5, with D possibly TRBD1 on 6 matching bases. This CDR3 is built from 15 residues. The germline V gene encodes CDR1 SGHTA and CDR2 FQGNSA. V was cut by 7 bases and J by 5 bases, with 20 bases left in between. CDR3 protein: CASTSIGARGETQYF. CDR3 DNA sequence: TGTGCCAGCACCTCGATTGGGGCTAGGGGGGAGACCCAGTACTTC.

This rearrangement joins TRBV9 to TRBJ1-2, with 8 positions matching TRBD1. V shed 2 bases and J 5 bases; nucleotides not matched to a gene: 5. The germline V gene has CDR1 SGDLS and CDR2 YYNGEE. The CDR3 length is 14 residues. DNA of the CDR3: TGTGCCAGCAGCGTTACAGGGGGAGGGTATGGCTACACCTTC. Translated, it gives CASSVTGGGYGYTF.

The V and J genes are TRBV15 and TRBJ2-6, with 9 positions matching TRBD1. Unmatched junction bases numbered 9, after V lost 0 bases and J lost 12 bases. The CDR3 loop spans 16 amino acids. Germline V lookup: CDR1 LNHNV, CDR2 YYDKDF (reference sequence). CDR3 nucleotide sequence: TGTGCCACCAGCAGAGATCGGGACAGGGACCCAACCGTCCTGACTTTC. Translated, it gives CATSRDRDRDPTVLTF. Combining the CDR3 with reference TRBV15 and TRBJ2-6 gives the whole variable domain DAMVIQNPRYQVTQFGKPVTLSCSQTLNHNVMYWYQQKSSQAPKLLFHYYDKDFNNEADTPDNFQSRRPNTSFCFLDIRSPGLGDTAMYLCATSRDRDRDPTVLTFGAGSRLTVL.

J is TRBJ1-1 and V is TRBV24-1; D is possibly TRBD1 (6 bases). In germline, CDR1 is KGHDR, CDR2 SFDVKD. V lost 6 bases and J 7 bases, leaving 14 bases between the germline ends. This CDR3 spans 13 amino acids. The CDR3: CATSPLGGHEAFF. CDR3 DNA: TGTGCCACCAGTCCACTCGGGGGACATGAAGCTTTCTTT.

The chain carries TRBV7-9 and TRBJ2-5; TRBD1 matches at 10 bases. V trimming: 5 bases; J trimming: 5 bases; junction bases outside the gene matches: 8. CDR3 length: 15 amino acids. Germline V gene data show CDR1 as SEHNR and CDR2 as FQNEAQ (reference sequence). The DNA of the CDR3 is TGTGCCAGCAGCCAGGGGACAGGGGATATTGAGACCCAGTACTTC. Its protein is CASSQGTGDIETQYF.

In the case of this clone: The junction differs from germline at one of its ends, possibly a read error. The identical CDR3 is also encoded by other nucleotide sequences in the sample. This chain uses TRBV12-3 or TRBV12-4 with TRBJ1-4, with TRBD1 as a possible D gene (6 bases). The CDR3 is 12 amino acids. The CDR3 DNA is TGTGCCAGTAGTTTAAACAGGGAAGAACTGTTTTTT. This sequence encodes CASSLNREELFF.

V usage is TRBV7-9 and J usage is TRBJ1-3; D unresolved. CDR1 and CDR2 (germline): SEHNR, FQNEAQ (reference sequence). The ends were cut back, 5 bases at V and 4 bases at J, with 9 bases in the middle. There are 13 residues in the CDR3. DNA for the CDR3: TGTGCCAGCAGCCCAACTCAAGGAAACACCATATATTTT. Amino acids: CASSPTQGNTIYF.

The chain employs TRBV21-1 and TRBJ1-1. TRBV21-1 has pseudogene status. CDR3 length: 16 amino acids. Here the CDR3 reads CASSKAKRPMNTEAFF. The CDR3 bases are TGTGCCAGCAGCAAAGCGAAACGACCCATGAACACTGAAGCTTTCTTT.

This CDR3 is CASSYSGENNEQFF. CDR3 DNA sequence: TGTGCCAGCAGTTACTCGGGTGAAAACAATGAGCAGTTCTTC. This chain uses TRBV6-2 or TRBV6-3 with TRBJ2-1; D gene uncertain. V was shortened by 0 bases and J by 5 bases, with 8 bases between the two germline ends. The CDR3 runs to 14 residues. The germline V gene has CDR1 MNHEY and CDR2 SVGEGT.

The CDR3 DNA reads as TGTGCCAGCAGCCTTGGCAACTACGAGCAGTACTTC. Amino acid sequence: CASSLGNYEQYF. The V call is TRBV3-1 (or the pseudogene TRBV3-2), the J call TRBJ2-7; D ambiguous. V was shortened by 4 bases and J by 3 bases, with 7 bases between the two germline ends. CDR3 length equals 12 residues. Germline CDR1 and CDR2: LGHDT and YNNKEL (reference sequence).

This clone was observed a handful of times. The chain is built from TRBV29-1 and TRBJ2-7; perhaps D is TRBD1 or TRBD2 (5 bases each). The ends were cut back, 0 bases at V and 4 bases at J, with 13 bases in the middle. This CDR3 spans 14 amino acids. Germline CDR1 and CDR2: SQVTM and ANQGSEA. CDR3: CSVEDGQGVYEQYF. The CDR3 region has the DNA TGCAGCGTTGAAGATGGTCAGGGAGTATACGAGCAGTACTTC.

This CDR3 is CAWSVGMNTEAFF. In DNA, the CDR3 is TGTGCCTGGAGTGTAGGGATGAACACTGAAGCTTTCTTT. The V call is TRBV30, the J call TRBJ1-1, with D uncertain. The V end lost 0 bases, the J end lost 0 bases, and 5 bases lay between the germline ends. Germline CDR1 and CDR2: GTSNPN and SVGIG (reference sequence). There are 13 residues in the CDR3.

The rearrangement links TRBV5-4 to TRBJ2-7; TRBD1 agrees at 9 bases. Germline lookup yields CDR1 SGHNT and CDR2 YYREEE (reference sequence). Trimming at V came to 4 bases and at J to 4 bases, leaving 9 bases not matched to a gene. The length of the CDR3 is 15 residues. DNA for the CDR3: TGTGCCAGCAGCCTAACAGGGGGCCTCAAATACGAGCAGTACTTC. This gives the protein CASSLTGGLKYEQYF.

The genes are TRBV9 and TRBJ1-1; a possible D gene is TRBD1 (5 bases). Trimming stripped 0 bases from V and 4 bases from J, with 10 bases between. The CDR3 has 14 residues. The germline gives CDR1 SGDLS, CDR2 YYNGEE. The CDR3 reads CASSVGGGTTEAFF. In DNA, the CDR3 is TGTGCCAGCAGCGTAGGTGGGGGGACCACTGAAGCTTTCTTT.

The gene calls are TRBV28 and TRBJ2-7, with a possible D match to TRBD1 (5 bases). The germline V gene encodes CDR1 MDHEN and CDR2 SYDVKM. This CDR3 has 15 residues. V was shortened by 6 bases and J by 4 bases, with 19 bases between the two germline ends. CDR3 bases: TGTGCCAGCAGCGAAGGCAGGGCGGTTAAGTACGAGCAGTACTTC. It specifies CASSEGRAVKYEQYF.

The chain is built from TRBV27 and TRBJ1-2; a weak D match, TRBD1 (6 bases). From germline, CDR1 is MNHEY and CDR2 SMNVEV (reference sequence). The CDR3 consists of 13 residues. V was shortened by 1 base and J by 7 bases, with 10 bases between the two germline ends. CDR3 loop: CASSLLGAAGYTF. For the CDR3, the DNA is TGTGCCAGCAGTTTATTGGGGGCGGCTGGCTACACCTTC.

V usage is TRBV27 and J usage is TRBJ1-1, with 8 bases aligning to TRBD1. CDR1 is MNHEY, CDR2 SMNVEV, per germline (reference sequence). This CDR3 spans 14 amino acids. Losses at the gene ends were 7 bases for V and 5 bases for J; bases not matched to a gene: 9. The CDR3 coding sequence is TGTGCCAGCAATCCAGACAGGGGCAGGACTGAAGCTTTCTTT. Translation gives CASNPDRGRTEAFF.

This clone was seen a handful of times. The rearrangement uses TRBV6-2 or TRBV6-3 and TRBJ2-1; D might be TRBD1 (6 bases). Germline V lookup: CDR1 MNHEY, CDR2 SVGEGT. The CDR3 spans 13 residues. Trimming removed 5 bases from V and 5 bases from J, with 10 bases in between. The CDR3 DNA reads TGTGCCAGCAGTCCACAGGGCCACAATGAGCAGTTCTTC. Its translation is CASSPQGHNEQFF.

CDR3 coding DNA: TGTGCCAGCAGTTACTCGACATCGGGGAGCAATCAGCCCCAGCATTTT. Translating gives CASSYSTSGSNQPQHF. The chain employs TRBV6-5 and TRBJ1-5; D ambiguous. V was cut by 0 bases and J by 1 base, with 10 bases left in between. There are 16 residues in the CDR3. Per the germline V gene, CDR1 is MNHEY and CDR2 is SVGAGI.

The chain carries TRBV7-2 and TRBJ2-3, with D tentatively TRBD1 or TRBD2 (5 bases each). Germline V gene lookup returns CDR1 SGHTA and CDR2 FQGNSA. The V gene lost 2 bases and the J gene lost 1 base, with 22 bases spanning the gap. The CDR3 runs to 19 residues. In DNA, the CDR3 is TGTGCCAGCAGCTTACGGGGCCAGGGATCCCAACTTCGCACAGATACGCAGTATTTT. Encoded protein: CASSLRGQGSQLRTDTQYF.

This chain joins TRBV11-1 and TRBJ2-5; TRBD2 aligns across 8 bases. Germline V gene lookup returns CDR1 SGHAT and CDR2 FQDESV (reference sequence). This CDR3 is built from 14 residues. J was trimmed by 3 bases and V by 5 bases; bases with no gene match: 5. CDR3 residues: CASSPGTRKETQYF. For the CDR3, the DNA is TGTGCCAGCAGCCCCGGGACTAGAAAAGAGACCCAGTACTTC.

The V gene is TRBV6-5, the J gene TRBJ1-4; a weak D match, TRBD1 (5 bases). V lost 2 bases and J 13 bases, leaving 20 bases between the germline ends. Germline V gives CDR1 MNHEY, CDR2 SVGAGI. The CDR3 is 15 residues long. The CDR3 nucleotides are TGTGCCAGCAGTTACAGTCCAGCGGGACCTCTGGGACTGTTTTTT. Amino acids: CASSYSPAGPLGLFF.

The J gene is TRBJ2-5, the V gene TRBV7-3; tentative D call: TRBD1 (5 bases). Germline CDR1 reads SGHTA; CDR2 reads FQGTGA. V dropped 4 bases and J dropped 4 bases, with 13 bases sitting between them. This CDR3 has 14 residues. CDR3 DNA: TGTGCCAGCAGCTCGGCAGGGTTAGGAGAGACCCAGTACTTC. Translated, it gives CASSSAGLGETQYF.

The V gene is TRBV29-1, the J gene TRBJ1-1, with D tentatively TRBD1 (6 bases). Per germline, CDR1 SQVTM and CDR2 ANQGSEA. This CDR3 has 15 residues. Trimming removed 8 bases from V and 0 bases from J, with 19 bases in between. CDR3 residues: CSMQRTDYLNTEAFF. The CDR3 region has the DNA TGCAGCATGCAACGGACAGACTATCTGAACACTGAAGCTTTCTTT. Variable domain in full (rest from reference TRBV29-1 and TRBJ1-1): SAVISQKPSRDICQRGTSLTIQCQVDSQVTMMFWYRQQPGQSLTLIATANQGSEATYESGFVIDKFPISRPNLTFSTLTVSNMSPEDSSIYLCSMQRTDYLNTEAFFGQGTRLTVV.

Note on this clone: A read error may account for a junction end that differs from germline. Other DNA sequences in this specimen translate into the identical CDR3. CDR3 in amino acids: CATGTVNTEAFF. CDR3 sequence (DNA): TGCGCCACCGGGACGGTGAACACTGAGGCTTTCTTT. The V and J genes are TRBV10-2 and TRBJ1-1; D possibly corresponds to TRBD1 (5 bases). Germline assignment: CDR1 WSHSY and CDR2 SAAADI. This CDR3 spans 12 amino acids.

The chain joins TRBV6-4 to TRBJ2-3, with TRBD1 identical over 9 bases. Germline loops: CDR1 MRHNA, CDR2 SNTAGT. V dropped 3 bases and J dropped 3; count of bases not matched to a gene: 4. CDR3 length: 15 residues. CDR3 residues: CASSETGGGTDTQYF. CDR3 in DNA: TGTGCCAGCAGTGAGACAGGGGGTGGAACAGATACGCAGTATTTT.

The V and J genes are TRBV2 and TRBJ2-2; D possibly corresponds to TRBD1 (6 bases). V lost 5 bases and J lost 6, with 10 bases in between. This CDR3 contains 13 residues. Germline-derived CDR1 and CDR2 are SNHLY and FYNNEI. CDR3 nucleotide sequence: TGTGCCAGCAGTACAGGGTTCGCCGGGGAGCTGTTTTTT. It encodes CASSTGFAGELFF.